This T cell receptor beta chain derives from a study of blood T cell repertoires in COVID-19. Study-wide background: The United States, Italy and Spain were the sources of the acute and convalescent COVID-19 samples.

In germline, CDR1 is DFQATT, CDR2 SNEGSKA (reference sequence). The V end was cut by 3 bases, the J end by 13 bases, with 18 bases between. The CDR3 covers 12 residues. Under the authors' procedure: Estimation of nucleated cell counts was performed using reference gene primer amplification. Profiled with immunoSEQ multiplex PCR; TCRdb holds only in-frame clones, not every one. Clone size and the V and J calls come from that table; the DNA yielded D and trimming. The sample lists some 300,000 clones, about 87% occurring once. Seattle's cohort entered during active infection and was followed longitudinally.

This sequence originates from a woman between 50 and 59 years old with COVID-19, enrolled during active disease. Sequenced sample: peripheral blood. The chain uses TRBV20-1 and TRBJ2-5, with D perhaps matching TRBD1 (6 bases). The chain's CDR3 is CSASVGLGGLYF. In nucleotides, the CDR3 is TGCAGTGCTAGTGTTGGGCTTGGGGGCTTGTACTTC.